Below, one T cell receptor beta chain is given with its context. Its specificity is not known. Sequencing was performed with immunoSEQ multiplex PCR; in TCRdb, only in-frame clones are kept and a portion is missing. The sample comprises 120,000 or so clones, approximately 90% of which are singletons, and almost 1.5% rests with the top ten. There are 13 residues in the CDR3. The germline CDR1 and CDR2 sequences are MNHEY and SVGAGI. V lost 7 bases to trimming and J lost 5 bases, with 14 bases between them. The sample originates from a study of cytomegalovirus exposure and HLA in healthy donors. Study results and caveats: Among TCR beta chains, those listed as cytomegalovirus-associated numbered around 160.

The receptor comes from a woman in her 30s in good health and CMV-seropositive. The chain uses TRBV6-5 and TRBJ1-1; no clear D. The sequenced sample consisted of PBMCs. The CDR3 DNA is TGTGCCAGCAAGCCGAGGGTTCGGACTGAAGCTTTCTTT. Its protein is CASKPRVRTEAFF.